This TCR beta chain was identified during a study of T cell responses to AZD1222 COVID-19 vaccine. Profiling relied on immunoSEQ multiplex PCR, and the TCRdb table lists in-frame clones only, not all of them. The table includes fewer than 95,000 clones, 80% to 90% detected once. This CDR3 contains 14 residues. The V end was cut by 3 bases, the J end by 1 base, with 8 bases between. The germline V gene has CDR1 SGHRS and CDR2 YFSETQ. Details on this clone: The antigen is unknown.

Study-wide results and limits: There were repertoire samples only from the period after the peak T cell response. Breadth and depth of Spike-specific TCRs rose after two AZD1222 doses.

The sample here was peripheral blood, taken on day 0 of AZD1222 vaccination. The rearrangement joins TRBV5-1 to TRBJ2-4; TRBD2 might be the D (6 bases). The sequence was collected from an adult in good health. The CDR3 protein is CASSSGEAKNIQYF. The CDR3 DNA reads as TGCGCCAGCAGCTCGGGGGAGGCCAAAAACATTCAGTACTTC.